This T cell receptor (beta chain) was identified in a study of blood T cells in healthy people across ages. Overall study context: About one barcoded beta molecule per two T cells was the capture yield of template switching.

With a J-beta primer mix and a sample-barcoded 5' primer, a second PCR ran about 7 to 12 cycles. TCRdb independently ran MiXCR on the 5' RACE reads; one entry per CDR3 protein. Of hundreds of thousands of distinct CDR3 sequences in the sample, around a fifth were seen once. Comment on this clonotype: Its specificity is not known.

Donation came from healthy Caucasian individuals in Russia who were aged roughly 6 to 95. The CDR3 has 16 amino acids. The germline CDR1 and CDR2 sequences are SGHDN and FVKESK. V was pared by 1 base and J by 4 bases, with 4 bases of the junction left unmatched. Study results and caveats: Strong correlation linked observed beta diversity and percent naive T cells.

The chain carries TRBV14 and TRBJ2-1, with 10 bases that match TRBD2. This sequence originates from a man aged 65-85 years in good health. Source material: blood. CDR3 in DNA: TGTGCCAGCAGCCAAGGCCCTAGCGGGAGTTACAATGAGCAGTTCTTC. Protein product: CASSQGPSGSYNEQFF.